Sequencing of this T cell receptor (beta chain) was carried out in a study of T cell responses to AZD1222 COVID-19 vaccine. Study-level findings and limits: CD4 TCRs associated with vaccination spanned spike, dominating at 160-218 and 743-854. The donor cohort was predominantly white British with a female majority, and clonal diversity may have been underestimated. Just 5 to 7 AZD1222 recipients were seropositive at baseline.

Germline V gene lookup returns CDR1 SGHRS and CDR2 YFSETQ. This CDR3 region has 19 residues. V was clipped by 3 bases and J by 1 base, with 22 bases between them. Comment on this clone: Antigen: not known.

The table came from immunoSEQ multiplex PCR; TCRdb's copy has only in-frame clones and leaves some out. The table includes some 170,000 clones, roughly 90% detected once. Sequencing was performed on peripheral blood, taken 28 days after the second AZD1222 dose. The rearrangement uses TRBV5-1 and TRBJ2-2; a possible D gene is TRBD1 (5 bases). The clonotype was recovered from an adult who received the AZD1222 COVID-19 vaccine. For the CDR3, the DNA is TGCGCCAGCAGCTCCGAAGGGCCAGGGAACTTAGGGAACACCGGGGAGCTGTTTTTT. Its protein is CASSSEGPGNLGNTGELFF.